The 25 T cell receptor beta chains presented below share a single source sample, sequenced in a study of blood T cells in healthy people across ages. A second PCR, run for 7 to 11 cycles, used a sample-barcoded 5' primer plus a J-beta primer mix. TCRdb fed the 5' RACE reads into MiXCR, producing one record per CDR3 protein. This sample yields 1,500,000 or so distinct CDR3 sequences, of which about 42% are seen a single time; about 4.1% belongs to the top ten. The sample taken for sequencing was blood. Every receptor here comes from a woman aged 18-29 years in good health.

This clonotype has only one observation. The rearrangement joins TRBV7-2 to TRBJ2-5, with 7 bases that match TRBD2. Trimming removed 4 bases from V and 5 bases from J; junction bases left unmatched: 13. The germline V gene encodes CDR1 SGHTA and CDR2 FQGNSA. This CDR3 is 16 amino acids long. This chain's CDR3 is CASSSRLTGGGETQYF. The CDR3 DNA reads TGTGCCAGCAGCTCCAGACTAACGGGAGGCGGGGAGACCCAGTACTTC.

This chain links TRBV7-9 with TRBJ2-5; no reliable D call. In germline, CDR1 is SEHNR, CDR2 FQNEAQ (reference sequence). Trimming cost V 1 base and J 0 bases, with 9 bases left between them. The CDR3 contains 15 residues. Here the CDR3 reads CASSLVVFYQETQYF. The DNA of the CDR3 is TGTGCCAGCAGCTTAGTTGTGTTTTACCAAGAGACCCAGTACTTC.

The chain couples TRBV20-1 to TRBJ2-5, with D tentatively TRBD1 (6 bases). V dropped 3 bases and J dropped 1 base, with 15 bases sitting between them. The CDR3 totals 15 residues. Germline assignment: CDR1 DFQATT and CDR2 SNEGSKA (reference sequence). The CDR3 loop is CSASLVRGSQETQYF. The DNA of the CDR3 is TGCAGTGCTAGTCTGGTCAGGGGAAGCCAAGAGACCCAGTACTTC.

The chain is built from TRBV28 and TRBJ1-4, with TRBD1 as a possible D gene (6 bases). V gave up 5 bases and J gave up 5 bases, with 15 bases separating them. There are 15 residues in the CDR3. CDR1 is MDHEN, CDR2 SYDVKM, per germline. The CDR3 sequence is CASSVTGTRNEKLFF. As DNA, the CDR3 is TGTGCCAGCAGTGTCACAGGGACGAGGAATGAAAAACTGTTTTTT.

This clonotype was seen more than once but under ten times. V gene TRBV20-1 combines with J gene TRBJ1-2, with D unresolved. This CDR3 contains 14 residues. V lost 0 bases and J 8 bases, leaving 16 bases between the germline ends. Per germline, CDR1 DFQATT and CDR2 SNEGSKA (reference sequence). The CDR3 DNA reads as TGCAGTGCTAGAGATAGAGTAGGTTTTGAGGGCTACACCTTC. Protein sequence: CSARDRVGFEGYTF.

This clonotype has only a few counts. The rearrangement uses TRBV20-1 and TRBJ2-5; D is perhaps TRBD1 or TRBD2 (6 bases each). The CDR3 covers 14 residues. V gave up 0 bases and J gave up 7 bases, with 15 bases separating them. Germline CDR1 reads DFQATT; CDR2 reads SNEGSKA (reference sequence). The DNA of the CDR3 is TGCAGTGCTAGAGATCGGGGGCCGGTACGGACCCAGTACTTC. As protein: CSARDRGPVRTQYF.

The chain recombines TRBV2 with TRBJ2-7, with D perhaps TRBD1 (5 bases). V was pared by 5 bases and J by 2 bases, with 10 bases between. This CDR3 spans 13 amino acids. Germline CDR1 SNHLY, CDR2 FYNNEI. CDR3 in amino acids: CASSWTPTYEQYF. The CDR3 DNA is TGTGCCAGCAGTTGGACACCCACCTACGAGCAGTACTTC.

As regards this clonotype: A junction end diverges from the germline sequence, so it may reflect a read error. V and J are TRBV2 and TRBJ2-5, with D perhaps TRBD2 (5 bases). The CDR3 loop spans 15 amino acids. Germline V gene sequence: CDR1 SNHLY, CDR2 FYNNEI. The CDR3 loop is CAGSERGLYRETQYF. The CDR3 DNA reads TGTGCCGGCAGTGAAAGAGGGCTTTACCGGGAGACCCAGTACTTC.

The chain joins TRBV10-3 to TRBJ2-1; perhaps TRBD1 as D (6 bases). Germline V gene data show CDR1 as ENHRY and CDR2 as SYGVKD. This CDR3 has 18 residues. V was cut by 0 bases and J by 6 bases, with 21 bases left in between. CDR3 residues: CAISESISGVQGPNEQFF. CDR3 bases: TGTGCCATCAGTGAGTCGATTTCAGGGGTACAAGGGCCCAATGAGCAGTTCTTC.

This chain connects TRBV5-5 to TRBJ1-3, with no clear D. Trimming took off 4 bases at V and 0 bases at J, with 11 bases between the two ends. CDR3 length: 15 amino acids. Germline V gene lookup returns CDR1 SGHKS and CDR2 YYEKEE (reference sequence). The chain's CDR3 is CASSVQTVSGNTIYF. The CDR3 DNA is TGTGCCAGCAGCGTTCAGACGGTCTCTGGAAACACCATATATTTT.

In this sample, this clonotype turned up a few times. The DNA for the CDR3 is TGTGCCAGCAGCTCGTCATGGGGGGGAGTTAGCACAGATACGCAGTATTTT. Translated, it gives CASSSSWGGVSTDTQYF. This chain links TRBV2 with TRBJ2-3; TRBD2 matches 7 bases. The CDR3 is 17 amino acids. The trim removed 6 bases at V and 0 bases at J, leaving 12 bases unmatched. CDR1 and CDR2 (germline): SNHLY, FYNNEI.

This chain connects TRBV6-2 or TRBV6-3 to TRBJ2-4, with 14 bases fitting TRBD2. The DNA end favors TRBJ2-7, so the J call may be wrong. Germline-derived CDR1 and CDR2 are MNHEY and SVGEGT. The CDR3 spans 16 residues. The CDR3 region has the DNA TGTGCCAGCAGCCCCGGTGGGACTAGCGGGGGAGACGAGCAGTACTTC. This sequence encodes CASSPGGTSGGDEQYF.

The V call is TRBV3-1, the J call TRBJ2-1; possible D gene TRBD2, 6 bases. The CDR3 length is 16 residues. The ends were cut back, 3 bases at V and 5 bases at J, with 17 bases in the middle. CDR1 is LGHDT and CDR2 is YNNKEL in the germline V gene (reference sequence). In DNA, the CDR3 is TGTGCCAGCAGCCATGCTTGGAGGGCCAGAGACAATGAGCAGTTCTTC. Its translation is CASSHAWRARDNEQFF.

The chain uses TRBV6-2 or TRBV6-3 and TRBJ2-3; D not certain. Trimming stripped 8 bases from V and 2 bases from J, with 17 bases between. This CDR3 is built from 15 residues. Germline V gene data show CDR1 as MNHEY and CDR2 as SVGEGT. In nucleotides, the CDR3 is TGTGCCAGCCGCCGGACCTATCCCCCCACAGATACGCAGTATTTT. It yields the protein CASRRTYPPTDTQYF.

A single count supports this clonotype. Since the CDR3 does not end with the conserved phenylalanine or tryptophan, this likely comes from a read error. The chain employs TRBV25-1 and TRBJ1-2; D possibly corresponds to TRBD1 (6 bases). V gave up 9 bases and J gave up 3 bases, with 17 bases separating them. CDR1 MGHDK and CDR2 SYGVNS come from the germline V gene. The CDR3 sequence is 14 residues long. CDR3: CASRDNYGDYGYTS. CDR3 nucleotide sequence: TGTGCCAGTCGGGACAACTACGGTGACTATGGCTACACCTCC.

The chain has TRBV10-3 and TRBJ1-2, with 7 bases identical to TRBD1. CDR1 and CDR2 from the germline V gene are ENHRY and SYGVKD. J was trimmed by 8 bases and V by 2 bases; bases with no gene match: 8. This CDR3 is 14 amino acids long. The CDR3 DNA is TGTGCCATCAGTGAGGACAGGGTTTTAAGCGGCTACACCTTC. Translating gives CAISEDRVLSGYTF.

This clonotype was picked up a small number of times. This chain joins TRBV7-8 and TRBJ1-4; TRBD1 is a possible D gene (5 bases). CDR1 is SGHVS and CDR2 is FQNEAQ in the germline V gene. The CDR3 has 16 amino acids. V was shortened by 0 bases and J by 8 bases, with 16 bases between the two germline ends. The CDR3 loop reads CASSLALQGNKEKLFF. CDR3 coding DNA: TGTGCCAGCAGCTTAGCGTTGCAGGGAAATAAAGAAAAACTGTTTTTT. Full variable domain (outside the CDR3, taken from reference TRBV7-8 and TRBJ1-4): GAGVSQSPRYKVAKRGQDVALRCDPISGHVSLFWYQQALGQGPEFLTYFQNEAQLDKSGLPSDRFFAERPEGSVSTLKIQRTQQEDSAVYLCASSLALQGNKEKLFFGSGTQLSVL.

A few counts support this clonotype. The chain carries TRBV20-1 and TRBJ1-6; 9 bases align to TRBD1. V was clipped by 6 bases and J by 7 bases; unmatched bases: 10. There are 15 residues in the CDR3. In germline, CDR1 is DFQATT, CDR2 SNEGSKA (reference sequence). The CDR3 reads CSAIRQGDPNSPLHF. In DNA, the CDR3 is TGCAGTGCGATTCGACAGGGGGATCCCAATTCACCCCTCCACTTT.

The chain recombines TRBV12-3 or TRBV12-4 with TRBJ2-1; 8 positions match TRBD2. The CDR3 loop spans 16 amino acids. V was clipped by 5 bases and J by 8 bases; unmatched bases: 14. The CDR3 DNA is TGTGCCAGCAGTGGACCTCGGGAGGGCCATGCTGATGAGCAGTTCTTC. Amino acid sequence: CASSGPREGHADEQFF.

The chain recombines TRBV7-9 with TRBJ2-7; TRBD1 might be the D (6 bases). V dropped 1 base and J dropped 4 bases, with 14 bases sitting between them. The germline CDR1 and CDR2 sequences are SEHNR and FQNEAQ (reference sequence). The CDR3 is 15 residues long. The CDR3 DNA reads TGTGCCAGCAGCTTAGTTTTGGGGGCGAAGTACGAGCAGTACTTC. Its protein product is CASSLVLGAKYEQYF.

This chain uses TRBV24-1 with TRBJ2-1; D unresolved. Trimming stripped 3 bases from V and 7 bases from J, with 3 bases between. Looked up from germline, CDR1 is KGHDR and CDR2 is SFDVKD. The CDR3 spans 11 residues. The CDR3 reads CATSDNNEQFF. The CDR3 coding sequence is TGTGCCACCAGTGATAATAATGAGCAGTTCTTC.

The chain uses TRBV6-6 and TRBJ2-5, with D perhaps matching TRBD1 or TRBD2 (5 bases each). The CDR3 has 14 amino acids. V gave up 6 bases and J gave up 4 bases, with 15 bases separating them. CDR1 MNHNY and CDR2 SVGAGI come from the germline V gene (reference sequence). The CDR3 DNA reads as TGTGCCAGCAGAACGGGCAGGGAGCGAGAGACCCAGTACTTC. As protein: CASRTGRERETQYF.

This clonotype has more than one count but fewer than ten. The chain carries TRBV29-1 and TRBJ1-1, with 9 bases that match TRBD1. Trimming at V came to 6 bases and at J to 3 bases, leaving 5 bases not matched to a gene. The germline CDR1 and CDR2 sequences are SQVTM and ANQGSEA. The CDR3 spans 13 residues. This chain's CDR3 is CSVAGQGYTEAFF. The DNA for the CDR3 is TGCAGCGTCGCCGGACAGGGGTACACTGAAGCTTTCTTT.

CDR3 nucleotides: TGCGCCAGCAGCCCCCCCGCTGACACAGATACGCAGTATTTT. Its protein is CASSPPADTDTQYF. V usage is TRBV4-1 and J usage is TRBJ2-3; no definite D call. Germline CDR1 and CDR2: MGHRA and YSYEKL. This CDR3 spans 14 amino acids. The germline V and J ends were trimmed by 4 bases and 2 bases, with 10 bases remaining between them.

A few counts support this clonotype. This chain joins TRBV7-2 and TRBJ2-7; D ambiguous. Trimming removed 5 bases from V and 3 bases from J, with 17 bases in between. Germline V gene sequence: CDR1 SGHTA, CDR2 FQGNSA. This CDR3 comprises 15 residues. The CDR3 spells CASSQDPTQIYEQYF. The DNA of the CDR3 is TGTGCCAGCAGCCAGGACCCAACCCAAATCTACGAGCAGTACTTC.